One T cell receptor (beta chain) is described in this entry. The data were taken from a study of blood T cell repertoires in COVID-19. Overall study: Sources were T cells, B-cell-depleted T cells, or PBMCs; the material itself was cDNA or gDNA.

Deletions cut 8 bases from V and 2 bases from J, with 21 bases between. CDR3 length equals 17 residues. CDR1 and CDR2 (germline): MNHNS, SASEGT. The table came from immunoSEQ multiplex PCR; TCRdb's copy has only in-frame clones and leaves some out. There are about 130,000 clones in the sample; about four fifths occur only once, and approximately 18% lies in the top ten. The source material was peripheral blood. The chain combines TRBV6-1 with TRBJ2-2; D tentatively fits TRBD1 or TRBD2 (6 bases each). The sequence was obtained from a woman of 80 years or more with acute or convalescent COVID-19. CDR3 loop: CASLEGGRQTNTGELFF. The CDR3 DNA reads as TGTGCCAGCCTTGAAGGGGGGCGGCAGACCAACACCGGGGAGCTGTTTTTT.